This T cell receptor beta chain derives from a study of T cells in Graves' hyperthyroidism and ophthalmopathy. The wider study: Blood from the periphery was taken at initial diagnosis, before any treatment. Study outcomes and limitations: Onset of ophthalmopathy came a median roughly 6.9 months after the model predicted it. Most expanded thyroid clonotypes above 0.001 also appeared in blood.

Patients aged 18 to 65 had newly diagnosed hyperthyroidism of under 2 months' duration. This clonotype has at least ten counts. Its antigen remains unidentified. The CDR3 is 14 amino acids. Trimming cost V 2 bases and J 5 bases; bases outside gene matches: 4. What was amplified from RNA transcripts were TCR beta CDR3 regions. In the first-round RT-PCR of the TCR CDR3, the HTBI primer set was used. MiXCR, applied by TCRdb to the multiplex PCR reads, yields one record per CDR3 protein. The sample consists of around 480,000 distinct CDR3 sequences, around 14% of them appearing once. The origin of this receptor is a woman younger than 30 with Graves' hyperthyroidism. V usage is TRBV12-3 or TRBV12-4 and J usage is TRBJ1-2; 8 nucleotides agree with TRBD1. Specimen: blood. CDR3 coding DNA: TGTGCCAGCAGTTTAAGGGGGACAGGTTATGGCTACACCTTC. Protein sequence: CASSLRGTGYGYTF.